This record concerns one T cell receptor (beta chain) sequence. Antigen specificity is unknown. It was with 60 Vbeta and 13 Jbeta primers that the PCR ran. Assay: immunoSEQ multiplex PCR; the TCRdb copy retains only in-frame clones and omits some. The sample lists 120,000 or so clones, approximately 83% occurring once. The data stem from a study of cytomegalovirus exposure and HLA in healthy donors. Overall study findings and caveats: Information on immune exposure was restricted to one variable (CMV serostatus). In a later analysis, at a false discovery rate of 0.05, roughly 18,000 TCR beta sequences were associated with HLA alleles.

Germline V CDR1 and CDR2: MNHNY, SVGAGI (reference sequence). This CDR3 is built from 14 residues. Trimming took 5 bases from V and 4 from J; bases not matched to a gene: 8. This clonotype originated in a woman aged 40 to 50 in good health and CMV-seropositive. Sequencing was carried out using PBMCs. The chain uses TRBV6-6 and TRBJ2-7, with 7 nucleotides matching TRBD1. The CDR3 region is CASSKPGQIYEQYF. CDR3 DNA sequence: TGTGCCAGCAGTAAGCCGGGACAGATTTACGAGCAGTACTTC.